This TCR beta chain was documented in a study of identical twins (dated by TCRdb to the mid-2010s). The study in broad terms: To test whether fetal clonotypes persist, the study used deep sequencing on TCR alpha and beta repertoires from monozygotic twins, unrelated adults of various ages, and cord blood. Replicate twin experiments were performed at different times using different library preparation protocols to rule out contamination. Here is what the overall study found, with its caveats: Abundant cord blood beta clonotypes carried fewer insertions; young adult naive repertoires showed a weaker similar trend, while memory repertoires showed none. In beta out-of-frame sequences, excess twin sharing was weaker, because having fewer shared sequences lowered the signal-to-noise ratio. Invariant T cells such as MAIT and iNKT could partly confound zero-insertion analyses, though diverse VJ usage argued against this for most clonotypes. Because the same donors could not be followed over many years, the conclusions depended on cross-sectional statistical analysis. In monozygotic twins, out-of-frame TCR alpha sharing was systematically underestimated by recombination models, although the models agreed with sharing between unrelated individuals. Compared with coincidental sharing between unrelated individuals, out-of-frame TCR alpha sequences shared between twins had an excess of sequences with low generation probability.

To prepare the library, 5' RACE was applied. These reads were obtained on an Illumina HiSeq 2000. A universal primer binding site was introduced by template switching, and a unique molecular identifier was present in the final cDNA, enabling accurate counting of TCR cDNA molecules. First-strand cDNA for TCR alpha and beta chains was synthesized from specific primers in the conserved constant-segment region. Each cDNA library was double barcoded, with a SMART-Mk sample barcode plus Illumina barcodes, to control for contamination. TruSeq adapter sequences and Illumina sample barcodes were added in two successive PCR steps. The Illumina HiSeq platform was used with custom primers to sequence TCR alpha and beta cDNA libraries. The published analysis was carried out like this. MiGEC processed the raw reads to extract unique molecular identifiers, while MiXCR was used to determine the CDR3 positions. For each individual, recombination models were inferred using an EM algorithm with the repgenHMM and IGoR tools. The tcR package in R was used for shared clonotype analysis, with sharing normalized by the product of cloneset sizes. Out-of-frame nonproductive sequences were analyzed to study raw recombination free of thymic and clonal selection effects. Using fastp trimming at Q25 and MiXCR clonotype assembly, TCRdb reanalyzed the public sequencing data and kept in-frame beta chains. Each record represents a unique CDR3 protein, reported with the most common genes and DNA among its rows. For this entry, the V and J calls and clone size follow TCRdb and not the study's own pipeline. This sample comprises around 290,000 distinct CDR3 sequences, around 9.7% of them detected only once. Clones ranked in the top ten supply under 7.5% of the sample.

Every donor was a healthy Caucasian. The twin cohort consisted of three pairs of female monozygotic twins, all aged roughly 18 to 30 years. Positive isolation kits from Invitrogen were used to isolate CD4+ and CD8+ T cell populations. The junction shows trimming of 2 bases on V and 3 bases on J, and the gene matches do not reach 6 bases of it. CDR1 and CDR2 are drawn from the germline V gene (reference sequence): DFQATT, SNEGSKA. CDR3 length: 15 amino acids, cysteine to phenylalanine. Only the CDR3 portion is preserved as DNA: 45 bases, with reading frame beginning at the first base. This clonotype was seen a few times. The antigen it binds to is not known. It has no much larger one-base neighbor in the sample; base qualities were not kept. These data are also associated with another study on yellow fever vaccine responses in identical twins. According to the second study: According to the authors, the vaccine-induced T cell response in identical twins seemed to be partly convergent and partly specific to each individual. In identical twins, the study followed T cell clones that responded to the vaccine with precision.

The sequence joins TRBV20-1 to TRBJ2-1; TRBD2 fits 8 bases in the junction. Sequencing used CD8+ T cells sorted from blood. This sequence was found in a woman under 30 in good health. The DNA is TGCAGTGCTAGAACCGGGACTAGACACTACAATGAGCAGTTCTTC. The translation is CSARTGTRHYNEQFF.